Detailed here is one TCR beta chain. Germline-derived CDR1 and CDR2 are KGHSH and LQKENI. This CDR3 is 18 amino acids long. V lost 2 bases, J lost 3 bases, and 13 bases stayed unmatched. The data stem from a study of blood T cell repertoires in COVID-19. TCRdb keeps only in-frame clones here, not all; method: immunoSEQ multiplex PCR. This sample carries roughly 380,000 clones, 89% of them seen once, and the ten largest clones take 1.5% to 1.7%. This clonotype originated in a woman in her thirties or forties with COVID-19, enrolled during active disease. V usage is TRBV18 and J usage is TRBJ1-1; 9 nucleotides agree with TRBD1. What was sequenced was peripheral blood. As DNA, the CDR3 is TGTGCCAGCTCACCATTAAGAACAGGGGGCGTGTCTGACACTGAAGCTTTCTTT. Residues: CASSPLRTGGVSDTEAFF.